Each of the 16 T cell receptor beta chains below was sequenced from the same sample in a study of control samples from healthy donors and cancer patients. Clones were sequenced by immunoSEQ multiplex PCR, and TCRdb holds only the in-frame ones, with some missing. The sample has about 28,000 clones, around nine tenths seen once. The sequenced sample consisted of PBMCs. The receptors stem from a middle-aged woman with lung cancer.

The rearrangement joins TRBV7-9 to TRBJ1-1; D is ambiguous. CDR1 is SEHNR, CDR2 FQNEAQ, per germline (reference sequence). V was clipped by 4 bases and J by 1 base, with 10 bases between them. The CDR3 totals 14 residues. The CDR3 region is CASSSVRGNTEAFF. CDR3 DNA: TGTGCCAGCAGCTCGGTCCGGGGGAACACTGAAGCTTTCTTT.

This clone was seen just once. This chain connects TRBV7-9 to TRBJ2-3; tentatively, D is TRBD2 (6 bases). From germline, CDR1 is SEHNR and CDR2 FQNEAQ (reference sequence). This CDR3 comprises 14 residues. Trimming removed 5 bases from V and 7 bases from J, with 16 bases in between. The CDR3 nucleotides read TGTGCCAGCAGCGGCGGGATCCTTCAGAATACGCAGTATTTT. Translating gives CASSGGILQNTQYF.

V usage is TRBV11-3 and J usage is TRBJ2-1; tentative D call: TRBD2 (5 bases). The ends were cut back, 5 bases at V and 10 bases at J, with 12 bases in the middle. Germline V gene data show CDR1 as SGHNT and CDR2 as YENEEA. CDR3 length: 12 amino acids. The DNA of the CDR3 is TGTGCCAGCAGCGAGGGCGGATACGAGCAGTTCTTC. Translation: CASSEGGYEQFF.

CDR3 loop: CASLSAGAITYNEQFF. As DNA, the CDR3 is TGCGCCAGCCTCTCCGCGGGGGCAATCACCTACAATGAGCAGTTCTTC. The V gene is TRBV10-2, the J gene TRBJ2-1; D perhaps matches TRBD2 (7 bases). The V end lost 8 bases, the J end lost 2 bases, and 19 bases lay between the germline ends. Germline-derived CDR1 and CDR2 are WSHSY and SAAADI. The CDR3 runs to 16 residues.

J is TRBJ1-1 and V is TRBV24-1, with D maybe TRBD1 (5 bases). Trimming took off 3 bases at V and 1 base at J, with 8 bases between the two ends. The CDR3 is 14 residues long. From germline, CDR1 is KGHDR and CDR2 SFDVKD. CDR3 DNA: TGTGCCACCAGTGATACTACAGGGAACACTGAAGCTTTCTTT. It codes for CATSDTTGNTEAFF.

This chain links TRBV3-1 (or the pseudogene TRBV3-2) with TRBJ2-2; tentatively, D is TRBD1 or TRBD2 (6 bases each). Trimming took 4 bases from V and 9 from J, leaving 15 bases between them. CDR3 length: 14 amino acids. Per germline, CDR1 LGHDT and CDR2 YNNKEL (reference sequence). This CDR3 is CASSPGPGGRELFF. Here the CDR3 DNA reads TGTGCCAGCAGCCCCGGGCCCGGGGGCCGGGAGCTGTTTTTT.

The rearrangement links TRBV19 to TRBJ2-1, with 7 bases identical to TRBD1. Germline lookup yields CDR1 LNHDA and CDR2 SQIVND (reference sequence). The V gene end was trimmed by 0 bases and the J gene end by 3 bases; junction bases not matched to a gene: 2. The CDR3 covers 15 residues. The DNA of the CDR3 is TGTGCCAGTAGTATAGAAGGGACAGACTACAATGAGCAGTTCTTC. Protein product: CASSIEGTDYNEQFF.

The chain is built from TRBV19 and TRBJ2-3, with 7 bases aligning to TRBD1. J lost 5 bases, V lost 7 bases, and 9 bases had no gene match. Germline V gene sequence: CDR1 LNHDA, CDR2 SQIVND (reference sequence). The CDR3 runs to 14 residues. The CDR3 is CASNNRQGQDTQYF. As DNA, the CDR3 is TGTGCCAGTAACAACCGACAGGGACAAGATACGCAGTATTTT.

J is TRBJ1-1 and V is TRBV25-1; D remains unclear. V was cut by 6 bases and J by 4 bases, with 12 bases left in between. The CDR3 contains 13 residues. CDR1 and CDR2 (germline): MGHDK, SYGVNS. CDR3 nucleotide sequence: TGTGCCAGCAGGGGCACGGAGCGCACTGAAGCTTTCTTT. Its translation: CASRGTERTEAFF.

The rearrangement joins TRBV5-6 to TRBJ1-1, with D unclear. V lost 3 bases and J lost 3, with 6 bases in between. The germline CDR1 and CDR2 sequences are SGHDT and YYEEEE. This CDR3 comprises 12 residues. As DNA, the CDR3 is TGTGCCAGCAGCTACGGATACACTGAAGCTTTCTTT. Translating gives CASSYGYTEAFF.

V and J are TRBV5-4 and TRBJ1-1; possible D gene TRBD1, 5 bases. Germline values: CDR1 SGHNT, CDR2 YYREEE (reference sequence). The CDR3 contains 16 residues. The ends were cut back, 0 bases at V and 6 bases at J, with 18 bases in the middle. The CDR3 region is CASSLVGRSSVAEAFF. As DNA, the CDR3 is TGTGCCAGCAGCTTGGTGGGGCGGTCGTCCGTCGCTGAAGCTTTCTTT.

The chain uses TRBV7-6 and TRBJ2-1; no firm D call. Germline CDR1 and CDR2: SGHVS and FNYEAQ. The CDR3 has 13 residues. Between the trimmed V and J ends, which lost 0 bases and 7 bases, there was a span of 7 bases. In nucleotides, the CDR3 is TGTGCCAGCAGCTTAGCGCAAGCAAATGAGCAGTTCTTC. Its translation is CASSLAQANEQFF.

The rearrangement links TRBV18 to TRBJ1-4; D is perhaps TRBD1 (5 bases). V was pared by 6 bases and J by 3 bases, with 11 bases between. Looked up from germline, CDR1 is KGHSH and CDR2 is LQKENI. This CDR3 has 14 amino acids. This CDR3 reads CASSQRGANEKLFF. The DNA for the CDR3 is TGTGCCAGCTCCCAGAGGGGAGCTAATGAAAAACTGTTTTTT. The variable domain in full, with the rest retrieved from reference TRBV18 and TRBJ1-4, is NAGVMQNPRHLVRRRGQEARLRCSPMKGHSHVYWYRQLPEEGLKFMVYLQKENIIDESGMPKERFSAEFPKEGPSILRIQQVVRGDSAAYFCASSQRGANEKLFFGSGTQLSVL.

The CDR3 nucleotides read TGTGCCAGCAGTCTGGGGAGGGAGTATGGCTACACCTTC. Its protein is CASSLGREYGYTF. V is TRBV6-5 and J is TRBJ1-2; D is unresolved. The CDR3 has 13 residues. Germline lookup yields CDR1 MNHEY and CDR2 SVGAGI. V lost 5 bases to trimming and J lost 5 bases, with 12 bases between them.

The chain has TRBV15 and TRBJ2-3, with 14 nucleotides matching TRBD2. The CDR3 spans 17 residues. Per germline, CDR1 LNHNV and CDR2 YYDKDF (reference sequence). V lost 4 bases and J lost 6; bases outside the gene matches: 9. The CDR3 DNA reads TGTGCCACCAGCACTGGACTAGCGGGGGGTCGGCGGGATACGCAGTATTTT. This codes for CATSTGLAGGRRDTQYF.

The chain links TRBV9 to TRBJ2-3; tentative D call: TRBD1 (5 bases). The germline V gene encodes CDR1 SGDLS and CDR2 YYNGEE. V lost 4 bases and J lost 2, with 11 bases in between. CDR3 length: 14 residues. For the CDR3, the DNA is TGTGCCAGCAGCCTTAGGGGTGACACAGATACGCAGTATTTT. Translated, it gives CASSLRGDTDTQYF.